These 11 T cell receptor beta chains were all obtained from the same sample, sequenced in a study of human T cells and chemical hapten exposure. TCRdb analysed the 5' RACE reads with MiXCR anew, one entry per CDR3 protein. The sample records around 100,000 distinct CDR3 sequences, 15% to 20% being singletons. Total RNA was isolated from whole blood that had not been fractionated. These receptors were collected from a human donor in good health.

In its sample, this clonotype was seen a few times. V usage is TRBV18 and J usage is TRBJ2-7, with 9 bases that match TRBD1. The CDR3 consists of 15 residues. Germline trimming cut 6 bases from V and 3 bases from J; bases unmatched to any gene: 9. From germline, CDR1 is KGHSH and CDR2 LQKENI. The CDR3 nucleotides read TGTGCCAGCTCCGAAGACAGGGGGGACAACTACGAGCAGTACTTC. This encodes CASSEDRGDNYEQYF.

V and J are TRBV4-1 and TRBJ2-7, with D unclear. Germline V gene sequence: CDR1 MGHRA, CDR2 YSYEKL. This CDR3 spans 14 amino acids. Trimming removed 0 bases at V and 1 base at J, with 7 bases between. CDR3 nucleotide sequence: TGCGCCAGCAGCCAAGAGAGCAGGTCCTACGAGCAGTACTTC. Protein sequence: CASSQESRSYEQYF.

This clonotype was detected ten times or more. The J gene is TRBJ1-2, the V gene TRBV28, with D perhaps matching TRBD1 (6 bases). Trimming shortened V by 3 bases and J by 4 bases, and 12 bases separated the two germline ends. The CDR3 contains 14 residues. Germline CDR1 and CDR2: MDHEN and SYDVKM. DNA for the CDR3: TGTGCCAGCAGTTTTGTCGGGGGCTCCTATGGCTACACCTTC. Translating it yields CASSFVGGSYGYTF.

Turning to this clonotype: A junction end diverges from the germline sequence, so it may reflect a read error. This chain's CDR3 is CVSSFAGVYYNEQFF. CDR3 DNA sequence: TGTGTCAGCAGCTTCGCAGGGGTTTATTACAATGAGCAGTTCTTC. J is TRBJ2-1 and V is TRBV9; tentative D call: TRBD1 (6 bases). This CDR3 has 15 amino acids. CDR1 and CDR2 (germline): SGDLS, YYNGEE.

The V gene is TRBV4-2, the J gene TRBJ2-2; unclear D gene. The CDR3 has 12 residues. Germline V gene sequence: CDR1 LGHNA, CDR2 YNFKEQ. V shed 1 base and J shed 6 bases, with 3 bases lying between them. CDR3 in amino acids: CASSQVPGELFF. The CDR3 DNA sequence: TGTGCCAGCAGCCAAGTACCCGGGGAGCTGTTTTTT.

The chain recombines TRBV11-2 with TRBJ2-7; TRBD2 matches at 9 bases. From germline, CDR1 is SGHAT and CDR2 FQNNGV. V was clipped by 0 bases and J by 0 bases; unmatched bases: 9. The CDR3 has 18 amino acids. The CDR3 DNA is TGTGCCAGCAGCTTAGACGAGGGGCCTAGCGGGGCCTCCTACGAGCAGTACTTC. Its translation: CASSLDEGPSGASYEQYF.

V gene TRBV6-2 or TRBV6-3 combines with J gene TRBJ1-1; 10 positions match TRBD1. CDR3 size: 13 residues. CDR1 MNHEY and CDR2 SVGEGT come from the germline V gene. V gave up 8 bases and J gave up 7 bases; unmatched junction bases: 7. The CDR3 is CASWDRGNGEAFF. Here the CDR3 DNA reads TGTGCCAGCTGGGACAGGGGAAATGGTGAAGCTTTCTTT.

This clonotype turned up a few times. The gene calls are TRBV5-5 and TRBJ1-1; 8 positions match TRBD1. This CDR3 has 14 amino acids. CDR1 is SGHKS, CDR2 YYEKEE, per germline (reference sequence). Trimming cost V 4 bases and J 6 bases; bases outside gene matches: 8. The CDR3 loop reads CASSLDRGLAEAFF. In nucleotides, the CDR3 is TGTGCCAGCAGCCTTGACAGGGGCCTCGCTGAAGCTTTCTTT.

This clonotype was counted between two and nine times. Here the CDR3 DNA reads TGTGCCAGCAGTCCAACAGGGGGCCATCAGCCCCAGCATTTT. This codes for CASSPTGGHQPQHF. The gene calls are TRBV27 and TRBJ1-5, with 9 bases identical to TRBD1. The CDR3 sequence is 14 residues long. Losses at the gene ends were 5 bases for V and 5 bases for J; bases not matched to a gene: 4. The V gene's germline CDR1 is MNHEY and CDR2 SMNVEV (reference sequence).

This clonotype was recorded a few times. The rearrangement joins TRBV12-3 or TRBV12-4 to TRBJ2-1; 12 bases agree with TRBD2. This CDR3 region has 15 residues. The V gene end was trimmed by 6 bases and the J gene end by 8 bases; junction bases not matched to a gene: 8. DNA for the CDR3: TGTGCCAGCAGCTCTAGCGGGAGGGCCGTGGATGAGCAGTTCTTC. This translates into CASSSSGRAVDEQFF.

The chain couples TRBV9 to TRBJ2-1, with D hard to call. Germline V gene sequence: CDR1 SGDLS, CDR2 YYNGEE. Trimming cost V 0 bases and J 7 bases, with 11 bases left between them. CDR3 length: 14 residues. CDR3 nucleotide sequence: TGTGCCAGCAGCGTAGTTTCCACAGCAAATGAGCAGTTCTTC. It is translated as CASSVVSTANEQFF.